One sample yielded the 25 T cell receptor beta chains listed below, sequenced in a study of PD-1 blockade in classical Hodgkin lymphoma. The time point: cycle 4 day 1 (C4D1), after 5 to 7 weeks of nivolumab. After autologous stem cell transplantation all patients relapsed, and prior brentuximab vedotin exposure differed between cohorts. Assay used: immunoSEQ multiplex PCR; TCRdb lists only in-frame clones, some missing. Of around 9,700 clones listed, around four fifths were seen once; the top ten hold approximately 50%. The specimen was peripheral blood mononuclear cells (PBMCs), collected before the fourth cycle of nivolumab. The source is a human donor with classical Hodgkin lymphoma.

This chain uses TRBV6-1 with TRBJ1-2; D is possibly TRBD1 (5 bases). The CDR3 contains 14 residues. The germline V and J ends were trimmed by 1 base and 0 bases, with 6 bases remaining between them. Germline V lookup: CDR1 MNHNS, CDR2 SASEGT. CDR3 region: CASSEVGANYGYTF. CDR3 coding DNA: TGTGCCAGCAGTGAAGTGGGGGCTAACTATGGCTACACCTTC.

The chain is built from TRBV7-9 and TRBJ2-3; 11 bases align to TRBD2. The V gene end was trimmed by 9 bases and the J gene end by 6 bases; junction bases not matched to a gene: 8. Germline loops: CDR1 SEHNR, CDR2 FQNEAQ (reference sequence). The CDR3 is made up of 14 amino acids. The chain's CDR3 is CASLSSGRRDTQYF. CDR3 in DNA: TGTGCCAGTCTCTCTAGCGGGAGGCGGGATACGCAGTATTTT.

This rearrangement joins TRBV5-1 to TRBJ2-5; tentatively, D is TRBD2 (6 bases). This CDR3 has 15 residues. Germline CDR1 is SGHRS and CDR2 is YFSETQ. V was cut by 0 bases and J by 4 bases, with 13 bases left in between. CDR3 amino acids: CASSLGPQEGETQYF. The CDR3 coding sequence is TGCGCCAGCAGCTTGGGGCCGCAGGAGGGAGAGACCCAGTACTTC. Complete variable domain (other parts from reference TRBV5-1 and TRBJ2-5): KAGVTQTPRYLIKTRGQQVTLSCSPISGHRSVSWYQQTPGQGLQFLFEYFSETQRNKGNFPGRFSGRQFSNSRSEMNVSTLELGDSALYLCASSLGPQEGETQYFGPGTRLLVL.

The chain has TRBV11-3 and TRBJ2-3, with 8 bases identical to TRBD2. V was clipped by 1 base and J by 4 bases; unmatched bases: 10. Per germline, CDR1 SGHNT and CDR2 YENEEA. The CDR3 covers 17 residues. The DNA of the CDR3 is TGTGCCAGCAGCTTAGGAAAGACTAGCGTTGGCGCAGATACGCAGTATTTT. It translates to CASSLGKTSVGADTQYF.

This clone was counted between two and nine times. The J gene is TRBJ1-1, the V gene TRBV18; the D gene is possibly TRBD1 (6 bases). With 1 base removed from V and 5 bases from J, the gap between germline ends came to 14 bases. Germline CDR1 reads KGHSH; CDR2 reads LQKENI. The CDR3 is 15 amino acids. CDR3 amino acids: CASSPRGGAGTEAFF. Here the CDR3 DNA reads TGTGCCAGCTCACCACGGGGGGGCGCGGGAACTGAAGCTTTCTTT.

J is TRBJ1-2 and V is TRBV7-3; D might be TRBD1 (5 bases). The V gene lost 0 bases and the J gene lost 4 bases, with 9 bases spanning the gap. The CDR3 has 14 amino acids. Germline assignment: CDR1 SGHTA and CDR2 FQGTGA. The CDR3 coding sequence is TGTGCCAGCAGCTTAACCGGGCAGGGCTATGGCTACACCTTC. Amino acids: CASSLTGQGYGYTF.

The chain couples TRBV7-9 to TRBJ2-2; 7 bases are a match to TRBD2. The germline V gene has CDR1 SEHNR and CDR2 FQNEAQ (reference sequence). The CDR3 loop spans 14 amino acids. V lost 8 bases, J lost 5 bases, and 8 bases stayed unmatched. In DNA, the CDR3 is TGTGCCAGCGGGAGGGATGAGCGGACCGGGGAGCTGTTTTTT. It is translated as CASGRDERTGELFF.

The chain recombines TRBV2 with TRBJ2-2; perhaps TRBD1 as D (6 bases). Germline assignment: CDR1 SNHLY and CDR2 FYNNEI. V lost 6 bases and J lost 1, with 6 bases in between. This CDR3 is built from 13 residues. DNA of the CDR3: TGTGCCAGCAGGGACAGGAACACCGGGGAGCTGTTTTTT. This encodes CASRDRNTGELFF. The full variable domain, its missing parts supplied by reference TRBV2 and TRBJ2-2, is EPEVTQTPSHQVTQMGQEVILRCVPISNHLYFYWYRQILGQKVEFLVSFYNNEISEKSEIFDDQFSVERPDGSNFTLKIRSTKLEDSAMYFCASRDRNTGELFFGEGSRLTVL.

V is TRBV30 and J is TRBJ1-2; D is perhaps TRBD1 (5 bases). Germline CDR1 GTSNPN, CDR2 SVGIG (reference sequence). The CDR3 has 14 amino acids. The V gene lost 3 bases and the J gene lost 1 base, with 12 bases spanning the gap. CDR3 nucleotides: TGTGCCTGGAGGAACTCAGGGTTTAACTATGGCTACACCTTC. Translation gives CAWRNSGFNYGYTF.

J is TRBJ1-4 and V is TRBV7-6, with a tentative D call TRBD1 (6 bases). Germline V gene data show CDR1 as SGHVS and CDR2 as FNYEAQ. CDR3 length equals 15 residues. Trimming pared 3 bases from V and 8 bases from J, leaving 16 bases between. The CDR3, as DNA: TGTGCCAGCAGCTTGTTCGAACAGGGTCGCGAAAAACTGTTTTTT. As protein: CASSLFEQGREKLFF.

This chain links TRBV6-5 with TRBJ2-3, with D perhaps given as TRBD1 or TRBD2 (5 bases each). V shed 2 bases and J shed 6 bases, with 12 bases lying between them. The CDR3 consists of 14 residues. Germline CDR1 is MNHEY and CDR2 is SVGAGI. The CDR3 DNA sequence: TGTGCCAGCAGTTACCAGATTGAGGGGGATACGCAGTATTTT. This codes for CASSYQIEGDTQYF.

This clone has more than one count but fewer than ten. The rearrangement uses TRBV6-1 and TRBJ1-2, with D perhaps matching TRBD1 (5 bases). The germline V and J ends were trimmed by 1 base and 3 bases, with 12 bases remaining between them. The CDR3 is 15 amino acids. Germline V CDR1 and CDR2: MNHNS, SASEGT. CDR3 sequence reads: CASSEEWGMYYGYTF. CDR3 DNA sequence: TGTGCCAGCAGTGAAGAGTGGGGGATGTACTATGGCTACACCTTC.

V usage is TRBV7-3 and J usage is TRBJ2-5; 9 positions agree with TRBD2. The CDR3 runs to 16 residues. CDR1 and CDR2 from the germline V gene are SGHTA and FQGTGA. V shed 2 bases and J 1 base; nucleotides not matched to a gene: 5. CDR3 residues: CASSLGGLAGQETQYF. The CDR3 DNA reads TGTGCCAGCAGCTTAGGGGGACTAGCTGGCCAAGAGACCCAGTACTTC.

The chain recombines TRBV18 with TRBJ1-1; no clear D. This CDR3 has 14 amino acids. V was pared by 0 bases and J by 3 bases, with 8 bases between. In germline, CDR1 is KGHSH, CDR2 LQKENI. CDR3: CASSPPTADTEAFF. The DNA for the CDR3 is TGTGCCAGCTCACCACCGACGGCTGACACTGAAGCTTTCTTT.

This chain connects TRBV5-6 to TRBJ1-4; tentative D call: TRBD1 (6 bases). The germline V and J ends were trimmed by 4 bases and 8 bases, with 12 bases remaining between them. This CDR3 comprises 13 residues. Germline CDR1 is SGHDT and CDR2 is YYEEEE. The CDR3 reads CASSPRGWEKLFF. The CDR3 nucleotides are TGTGCCAGCAGCCCCAGGGGTTGGGAAAAACTGTTTTTT.

The chain uses TRBV5-5 and TRBJ1-3, with unresolved D. Germline assignment: CDR1 SGHKS and CDR2 YYEKEE (reference sequence). The V and J ends lost 4 bases and 3 bases respectively, with 11 bases between them. This CDR3 is 14 amino acids long. The CDR3 DNA reads as TGTGCCAGCAGCAAGACAAACGGTGGAAACACCATATATTTT. This codes for CASSKTNGGNTIYF.

J is TRBJ2-5 and V is TRBV6-4; a weak D match, TRBD2 (6 bases). V lost 3 bases to trimming and J lost 4 bases, with 15 bases between them. The CDR3 consists of 15 residues. CDR1 and CDR2 from the germline V gene are MRHNA and SNTAGT. The CDR3 DNA follows: TGTGCCAGCAGTGATAGCCAGGGAGGAGGAGAGACCCAGTACTTC. Its protein is CASSDSQGGGETQYF.

This clone showed up just a few times. The gene calls are TRBV27 and TRBJ2-3; 12 nucleotides line up with TRBD1. Trimming at V came to 2 bases and at J to 4 bases, leaving 4 bases not matched to a gene. Germline lookup yields CDR1 MNHEY and CDR2 SMNVEV (reference sequence). The CDR3 covers 16 residues. This chain's CDR3 is CASSLGDRGRSDTQYF. The CDR3, as DNA: TGTGCCAGCAGTTTAGGGGACAGGGGGCGATCAGATACGCAGTATTTT.

The chain employs TRBV14 and TRBJ1-1, with D hard to call. CDR1 is SGHDN, CDR2 FVKESK, per germline. The length of the CDR3 is 13 residues. V lost 2 bases to trimming and J lost 0 bases, with 4 bases between them. CDR3 coding DNA: TGTGCCAGCAGCCAACTTATGAACACTGAAGCTTTCTTT. Translation: CASSQLMNTEAFF. Variable domain in full (rest from reference TRBV14 and TRBJ1-1): EAGVTQFPSHSVIEKGQTVTLRCDPISGHDNLYWYRRVMGKEIKFLLHFVKESKQDESGMPNNRFLAERTGGTYSTLKVQPAELEDSGVYFCASSQLMNTEAFFGQGTRLTVV.

This clone was seen only once. In DNA, the CDR3 is TGTGCCAGCTCACCAGTGGCAGGGCAAGAGACCCAGTACTTC. Amino acids: CASSPVAGQETQYF. V is TRBV18 and J is TRBJ2-5; possibly TRBD1 for D (5 bases). Trimming shortened V by 2 bases and J by 2 bases, and 9 bases separated the two germline ends. Germline V CDR1 and CDR2: KGHSH, LQKENI. The CDR3 consists of 14 residues.

The chain carries TRBV6-5 and TRBJ1-4; 9 positions match TRBD1. The germline CDR1 and CDR2 sequences are MNHEY and SVGAGI. Losses at the gene ends were 6 bases for V and 7 bases for J; bases not matched to a gene: 9. This CDR3 spans 15 amino acids. In nucleotides, the CDR3 is TGTGCCAGCAGCTTGCACAGGGGGCGTTTTGAAAAACTGTTTTTT. Residues: CASSLHRGRFEKLFF.

The chain recombines TRBV21-1 with TRBJ2-1. TRBV21-1 is classified as a pseudogene. The CDR3 is made up of 11 amino acids. The CDR3 here is CASSLLGEQFF. CDR3 DNA sequence: TGTGCCAGCAGCCTCCTCGGAGAGCAGTTCTTC.

Comment on this clone: A read error may account for a junction end that differs from germline. The chain combines TRBV7-3 with TRBJ2-4, with TRBD1 matching 7 bases. Germline V gene lookup returns CDR1 SGHTA and CDR2 FQGTGA. The CDR3 length is 15 residues. The CDR3 loop is CASSLTGEGWDIQYF. The DNA of the CDR3 is TGTGCCAGCAGCCTAACAGGGGAAGGATGGGACATTCAGTACTTC.

The chain employs TRBV2 and TRBJ2-1, with 12 positions matching TRBD2. Per the germline V gene, CDR1 is SNHLY and CDR2 is FYNNEI. After removal of 7 bases from V and 8 bases from J, the junction contained 9 bases not matched to a gene. The CDR3 totals 15 residues. The CDR3: CASTRLAGDPHEQFF. CDR3 sequence (DNA): TGTGCCAGCACGAGACTAGCGGGAGATCCCCATGAGCAGTTCTTC. Based on the CDR3 plus reference TRBV2 and TRBJ2-1, the full variable domain is EPEVTQTPSHQVTQMGQEVILRCVPISNHLYFYWYRQILGQKVEFLVSFYNNEISEKSEIFDDQFSVERPDGSNFTLKIRSTKLEDSAMYFCASTRLAGDPHEQFFGPGTRLTVL.

This clone was seen a few times. The J gene is TRBJ2-1, the V gene TRBV10-1; D perhaps matches TRBD2 (6 bases). The CDR3 is 15 amino acids. CDR1 and CDR2 from the germline V gene are WNHNN and SYGVQD (reference sequence). Trimming pared 8 bases from V and 2 bases from J, leaving 16 bases between. The DNA of the CDR3 is TGCGCCAGCGGTGCGGGACTGTCACCCTACAATGAGCAGTTCTTC. Protein product: CASGAGLSPYNEQFF.